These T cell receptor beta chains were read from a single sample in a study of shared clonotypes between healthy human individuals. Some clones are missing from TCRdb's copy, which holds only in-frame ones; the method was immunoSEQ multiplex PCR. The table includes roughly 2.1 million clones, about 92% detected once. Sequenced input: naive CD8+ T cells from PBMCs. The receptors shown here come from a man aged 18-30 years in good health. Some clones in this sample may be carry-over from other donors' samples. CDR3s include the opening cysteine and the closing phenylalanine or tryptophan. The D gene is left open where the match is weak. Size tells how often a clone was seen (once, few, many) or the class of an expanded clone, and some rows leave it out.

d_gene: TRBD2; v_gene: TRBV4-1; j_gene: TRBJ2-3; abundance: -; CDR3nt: TGCGCCAGCAGCCCGACTAGCGGTGGGGATTATACGCAGTATTTT; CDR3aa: CASSPTSGGDYTQYF
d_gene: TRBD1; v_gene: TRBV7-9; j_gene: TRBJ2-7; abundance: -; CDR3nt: TGTGCCAGCAGCCCACAGGGGGCCTCCTACGAGCAGTACTTC; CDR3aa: CASSPQGASYEQYF
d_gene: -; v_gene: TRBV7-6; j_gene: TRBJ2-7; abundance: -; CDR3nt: TGTGCCAGCAGCTTAGAACCACGGGGACTGGAGCAGTACTTC; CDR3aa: CASSLEPRGLEQYF
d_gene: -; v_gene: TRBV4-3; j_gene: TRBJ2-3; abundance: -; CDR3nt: TGCGCCAGCAGCCAACGGTTAACTAGCACAGATACGCAGTATTTT; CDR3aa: CASSQRLTSTDTQYF
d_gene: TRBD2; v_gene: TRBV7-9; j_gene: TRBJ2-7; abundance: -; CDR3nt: TGTGCCAGCAGCTCCCCCGGCGGGAGTAGATACGAGCAGTACTTC; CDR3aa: CASSSPGGSRYEQYF
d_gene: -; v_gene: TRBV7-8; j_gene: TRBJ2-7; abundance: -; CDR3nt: TGTGCCAGCGGTAGGGGGAGCTCCTACGAGCAGTACTTC; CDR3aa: CASGRGSSYEQYF
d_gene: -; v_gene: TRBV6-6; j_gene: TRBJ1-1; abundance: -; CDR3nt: TGTGCCAGCAGTCATCCCGCTCCTGAAGCTTTCTTT; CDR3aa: CASSHPAPEAFF
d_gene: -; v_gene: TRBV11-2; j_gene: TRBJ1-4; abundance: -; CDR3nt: TGTGCCAGCAGCTTAGGCTCTGGGCACAGGGCAGGGGAAAAACTGTTTTTT; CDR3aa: CASSLGSGHRAGEKLFF
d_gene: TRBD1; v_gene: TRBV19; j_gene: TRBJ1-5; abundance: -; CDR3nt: TGTGCCAGTAATCCGACAGGGTATAGCAATCAGCCCCAGCATTTT; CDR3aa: CASNPTGYSNQPQHF
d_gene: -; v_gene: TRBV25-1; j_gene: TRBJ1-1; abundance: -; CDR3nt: TGTGCCAGCGCAACAGCTAAGAACACTGAAGCTTTCTTT; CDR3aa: CASATAKNTEAFF
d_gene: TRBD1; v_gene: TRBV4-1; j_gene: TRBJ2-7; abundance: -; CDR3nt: TGCGCCAGCAGCCACTCTTGGGACAGGGGCCTCTACGAGCAGTACTTC; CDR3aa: CASSHSWDRGLYEQYF
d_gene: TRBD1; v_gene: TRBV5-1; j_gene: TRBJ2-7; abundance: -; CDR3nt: TGCGCCAGCAGCTCCGGGACAGGGAAGACCTACGAGCAGTACTTC; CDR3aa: CASSSGTGKTYEQYF
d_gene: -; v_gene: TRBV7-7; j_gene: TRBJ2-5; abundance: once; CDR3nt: TGTGCCAGCAGCTTAGACTCGGGACTCCAAGAGACCCAGTACTTC; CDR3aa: CASSLDSGLQETQYF
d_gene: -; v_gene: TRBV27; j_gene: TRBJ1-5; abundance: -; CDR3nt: TGTGCCAGCAGTCCTAACCGGCAGGGCAACCAGCCCCAGCATTTT; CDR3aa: CASSPNRQGNQPQHF
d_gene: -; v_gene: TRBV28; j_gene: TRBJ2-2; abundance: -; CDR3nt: TGTGCCAGCAGTTTATGGGGTGGACGGAACACCGGGGAGCTGTTTTTT; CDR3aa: CASSLWGGRNTGELFF
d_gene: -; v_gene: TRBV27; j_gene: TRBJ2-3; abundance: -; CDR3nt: TGTGCCAGCAGGTTAGAGACTAGCACAGATACGCAGTATTTT; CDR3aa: CASRLETSTDTQYF